The clone carrying this T cell receptor (beta chain) was detected only a few times. The data are from a study of Graves' ophthalmopathy and Graves' hyperthyroidism. Looking at the study overall: Investigators collected peripheral blood at initial diagnosis, before any treatment was given.

Moderate-to-severe activity, CAS ≥3, NOSPECS ≥4 and duration under 3 months were recorded for donors with ophthalmopathy. Clinical symptoms, serum thyroxine, TRAb, thyroid ultrasound and orbital computed tomography formed the basis of diagnosis. A volume of 8 to 10 ml of fresh peripheral blood supplied the PBMCs. The TCR beta CDR3 regions underwent amplification from RNA transcripts. An opening RT-PCR round employed HTBI primers and preceded a second-round multiplex PCR. Each CDR3 protein is one row after TCRdb ran MiXCR on the multiplex PCR reads. The sample shows about 700,000 distinct CDR3 sequences, 35% to 50% of them seen only once. The sequence derives from an adult man with Graves' ophthalmopathy. The specimen sequenced was peripheral blood.

The CDR3 sequence: CAWSVLAVGYTF. In nucleotides, the CDR3 is TGTGCCTGGAGTGTTTTGGCTGTGGGCTACACCTTC. The chain is built from TRBV30 and TRBJ1-2, with D unresolved. CDR1 is GTSNPN, CDR2 SVGIG, per germline (reference sequence). CDR3 length: 12 amino acids. V lost 0 bases and J lost 8, with 10 bases in between.